These T cell receptor beta chains were read from a single sample in a study of technical replicates of blood from four donors. This table comes from immunoSEQ multiplex PCR, and its TCRdb copy is limited to in-frame clones, with some not included. The table lists roughly 79,000 clones, 96% of them singletons. Sequences were obtained from T cells isolated from PBMCs. The receptors stem from a human donor in good health. CDR3s include the opening cysteine and the closing phenylalanine or tryptophan. A D gene is named only where the DNA matches it firmly. Not all rows give a size; the values are once, few, many and, for expanded clones, a class.

j_call: TRBJ2-7; d_call: -; clone_size: -; v_call: TRBV19; cdr3_nt: TGTGCCAGTAGTGACACAGGGATTTCAACCTACGAGCAGTACTTC; cdr3_aa: CASSDTGISTYEQYF
j_call: TRBJ2-5; d_call: -; clone_size: -; v_call: TRBV11-3; cdr3_nt: TGTGCCAGCAGCCAAACACGGGGAGTAGAGACCCAGTACTTC; cdr3_aa: CASSQTRGVETQYF
j_call: TRBJ1-5; d_call: -; clone_size: -; v_call: TRBV28; cdr3_nt: TGTGCCAGCAGTTCAGTGGGACTGGAGATCAATCAGCCCCAGCATTTT; cdr3_aa: CASSSVGLEINQPQHF
j_call: TRBJ1-1; d_call: -; clone_size: -; v_call: TRBV6-1; cdr3_nt: TGTGCCAGCAGTGAAGCGGGCAGGGTAACTGAAGCTTTCTTT; cdr3_aa: CASSEAGRVTEAFF
j_call: TRBJ2-1; d_call: -; clone_size: -; v_call: TRBV18; cdr3_nt: TGTGCCAGCTCACCCTCGTTGTTACTCTCCTACAATGAGCAGTTCTTC; cdr3_aa: CASSPSLLLSYNEQFF
j_call: TRBJ2-7; d_call: -; clone_size: once; v_call: TRBV7-2; cdr3_nt: TGTGCCAGCAGCCCGCGGGAAAGCTCCTACGAGCAGTACTTC; cdr3_aa: CASSPRESSYEQYF
j_call: TRBJ1-2; d_call: -; clone_size: few; v_call: TRBV2; cdr3_nt: TGTGCCAGCAGTGAAGCGCTTCATGGTGGGGGCGTCAGTGGCTACACCTTC; cdr3_aa: CASSEALHGGGVSGYTF
j_call: TRBJ2-4; d_call: TRBD1; clone_size: -; v_call: TRBV10-1; cdr3_nt: TGCGCCAGCAGTGAAGGGACAGGGGGAAACATTCAGTACTTC; cdr3_aa: CASSEGTGGNIQYF
j_call: TRBJ2-7; d_call: TRBD2; clone_size: -; v_call: TRBV5-4; cdr3_nt: TGTGCCAGCAGCTTGGGACTAGCGGGAGGTAACGAGCAGTACTTC; cdr3_aa: CASSLGLAGGNEQYF
j_call: TRBJ1-2; d_call: TRBD1; clone_size: -; v_call: TRBV2; cdr3_nt: TGTGCCAGCAGTGGGACAGGGTCTTCTAACTATGGCTACACCTTC; cdr3_aa: CASSGTGSSNYGYTF
j_call: TRBJ1-2; d_call: TRBD1; clone_size: -; v_call: TRBV7-9; cdr3_nt: TGTGCCAGCAGCTCACAGGGGGGCTACACCTTC; cdr3_aa: CASSSQGGYTF
j_call: TRBJ2-7; d_call: TRBD2; clone_size: -; v_call: TRBV28; cdr3_nt: TGTGCCAGCAGTTTATCGGGAAGCGGGATGTTCAACGAGCAGTACTTC; cdr3_aa: CASSLSGSGMFNEQYF
j_call: TRBJ2-3; d_call: -; clone_size: -; v_call: TRBV11-2; cdr3_nt: TGTGCCAGCAGCTTCCCTTTGTCCTTAAGCACAGATACGCAGTATTTT; cdr3_aa: CASSFPLSLSTDTQYF
j_call: TRBJ1-5; d_call: -; clone_size: -; v_call: TRBV6-6; cdr3_nt: TGTGCCAGCAGTTACGGGGCCAGCAGCAATCAGCCCCAGCATTTT; cdr3_aa: CASSYGASSNQPQHF
j_call: TRBJ2-1; d_call: -; clone_size: -; v_call: TRBV5-1; cdr3_nt: TGCGCCAGCAGTGTGGTGGGGGGTAATGAGCAGTTCTTC; cdr3_aa: CASSVVGGNEQFF
j_call: TRBJ1-4; d_call: -; clone_size: once; v_call: TRBV5-6; cdr3_nt: TGTGCCAGCAGCGAGCGGACAGTAACTAATGAAAAACTGTTTTTT; cdr3_aa: CASSERTVTNEKLFF
j_call: TRBJ2-6; d_call: -; clone_size: -; v_call: TRBV27; cdr3_nt: TGTGCCGCAGGGTTACCCGGCTCTGGGGCCAACGTCCTGACTTTC; cdr3_aa: CAAGLPGSGANVLTF
j_call: TRBJ1-1; d_call: -; clone_size: -; v_call: TRBV7-2; cdr3_nt: TGTGCCAGCAGCCCGCAGGGAGGGGCCACTGAAGCTTTCTTT; cdr3_aa: CASSPQGGATEAFF
j_call: TRBJ2-3; d_call: TRBD2; clone_size: -; v_call: TRBV27; cdr3_nt: TGTGCCAGCAGTTTTTTGCTAGCGGGAGTCGGGGGGGATACGCAGTATTTT; cdr3_aa: CASSFLLAGVGGDTQYF
j_call: TRBJ2-3; d_call: TRBD2; clone_size: -; v_call: TRBV6-4; cdr3_nt: TGTGCCAGCAGGAGGGAGGGGCCAGATACGCAGTATTTT; cdr3_aa: CASRREGPDTQYF
j_call: TRBJ1-5; d_call: TRBD1; clone_size: once; v_call: TRBV19; cdr3_nt: TGTGCCAGTAAGGGGGCTTACCAGCCCCAGCATTTT; cdr3_aa: CASKGAYQPQHF
j_call: TRBJ2-1; d_call: TRBD2; clone_size: -; v_call: TRBV9; cdr3_nt: TGTGCCAGCAAACAAGCGGGAGGGCTGGAGGGTCAGCAGTTCTTC; cdr3_aa: CASKQAGGLEGQQFF
j_call: TRBJ2-5; d_call: -; clone_size: once; v_call: TRBV5-1; cdr3_nt: TGCGCCAGCAGCTTACCGGGACTCAGACAAGAGACCCAGTACTTC; cdr3_aa: CASSLPGLRQETQYF
j_call: TRBJ1-5; d_call: -; clone_size: -; v_call: TRBV30; cdr3_nt: TGTGCCTGGAGTGGACCGGGACACCAATTCGGGGCCCAGCATTTT; cdr3_aa: CAWSGPGHQFGAQHF
j_call: TRBJ1-1; d_call: -; clone_size: -; v_call: TRBV6-6; cdr3_nt: TGTGCCAGCAGGTCGGGTCGATTCGCACTGAACACTGAAGCTTTCTTT; cdr3_aa: CASRSGRFALNTEAFF
j_call: TRBJ1-2; d_call: TRBD1; clone_size: -; v_call: TRBV27; cdr3_nt: TGTGCCAGCAGGACAGGGGGCCATGGCTACACCTTC; cdr3_aa: CASRTGGHGYTF
j_call: TRBJ1-5; d_call: TRBD1; clone_size: -; v_call: TRBV30; cdr3_nt: TGTGCCTGGAGCTCCGGGACAGCGGTTTGGAGCAATCAGCCCCAGCATTTT; cdr3_aa: CAWSSGTAVWSNQPQHF
j_call: TRBJ1-5; d_call: TRBD1; clone_size: -; v_call: TRBV6-6; cdr3_nt: TGTGCCGTTTCCGGGACAGGGTGGGGCAATCAGCCCCAGCATTTT; cdr3_aa: CAVSGTGWGNQPQHF
j_call: TRBJ2-1; d_call: TRBD1; clone_size: -; v_call: TRBV5-5; cdr3_nt: TGTGCCAGCAGCTTGGCGGACAGGGTGCAGCAGTTCTTC; cdr3_aa: CASSLADRVQQFF
j_call: TRBJ2-7; d_call: -; clone_size: -; v_call: TRBV11-2; cdr3_nt: TGTGCCAGCAGCTTGGGTTATAGCTCCTACGAGCAGTACTTC; cdr3_aa: CASSLGYSSYEQYF
j_call: TRBJ1-5; d_call: -; clone_size: -; v_call: TRBV7-2; cdr3_nt: TGTGCCAGCAGTCAGTCTAATCAGCCCCAGCATTTT; cdr3_aa: CASSQSNQPQHF
j_call: TRBJ1-2; d_call: -; clone_size: -; v_call: TRBV11-1; cdr3_nt: TGTGCCAGCAGCGCGGACAGTTCTCTCTATGGCTACACCTTC; cdr3_aa: CASSADSSLYGYTF
j_call: TRBJ1-1; d_call: -; clone_size: -; v_call: TRBV15; cdr3_nt: TGTGCCACCAGCAGAGATCGGGGGGGGCCAACTGAAGCTTTCTTT; cdr3_aa: CATSRDRGGPTEAFF
j_call: TRBJ1-3; d_call: -; clone_size: -; v_call: TRBV9; cdr3_nt: TGTGCCAGCAGCGTAGAACAGGCTGGAAACACCATATATTTT; cdr3_aa: CASSVEQAGNTIYF
j_call: TRBJ2-1; d_call: -; clone_size: -; v_call: TRBV7-3; cdr3_nt: TGTGCCAGCAGCTTAATGGTTAGCGGTCATAACAATGAGCAGTTCTTC; cdr3_aa: CASSLMVSGHNNEQFF
j_call: TRBJ2-3; d_call: -; clone_size: -; v_call: TRBV10-2; cdr3_nt: TGCGCCAGCAGTGAGTCCATCCGGACAGATACGCAGTATTTT; cdr3_aa: CASSESIRTDTQYF
j_call: TRBJ2-3; d_call: TRBD2; clone_size: once; v_call: TRBV15; cdr3_nt: TGTGCCACCAGCAGTAATCTAGCGGGAATCAGCACAGATACGCAGTATTTT; cdr3_aa: CATSSNLAGISTDTQYF
j_call: TRBJ2-3; d_call: -; clone_size: -; v_call: TRBV21-1; cdr3_nt: TGTGCCAGCAGCAAGGCCACAGGCCTCAGCGTCGTAGATACGCAGTATTTT; cdr3_aa: CASSKATGLSVVDTQYF
j_call: TRBJ1-3; d_call: -; clone_size: once; v_call: TRBV2; cdr3_nt: TGTGCCAGCGGGAGGGATATCTCTGCAAACACCATATATTTT; cdr3_aa: CASGRDISANTIYF
j_call: TRBJ2-1; d_call: TRBD1; clone_size: -; v_call: TRBV10-1; cdr3_nt: TGCGCCAGCAGTGCCCGGGACAGAGACAATGAGCAGTTCTTC; cdr3_aa: CASSARDRDNEQFF
j_call: TRBJ2-2; d_call: -; clone_size: -; v_call: TRBV2; cdr3_nt: TGTGCCAGTAGCACCGGGGAGCTGTTTTTT; cdr3_aa: CASSTGELFF
j_call: TRBJ2-7; d_call: -; clone_size: -; v_call: TRBV9; cdr3_nt: TGTGCCAGCAGCGTAGGATCGACAGTTCTGCTCGAGCAGTACTTC; cdr3_aa: CASSVGSTVLLEQYF
j_call: TRBJ2-3; d_call: -; clone_size: once; v_call: TRBV10-1; cdr3_nt: TGCGCCAGCAGCAACACAGATACGCAGTATTTT; cdr3_aa: CASSNTDTQYF
j_call: TRBJ2-2; d_call: -; clone_size: -; v_call: TRBV6-1; cdr3_nt: TGTGCCAGCCTTTACGGGGAGCTGTTTTTT; cdr3_aa: CASLYGELFF
j_call: TRBJ2-2; d_call: -; clone_size: -; v_call: TRBV30; cdr3_nt: TGTGCCTGGAGTGTACAAGGGGCATTGATACCCGGGGAGCTGTTTTTT; cdr3_aa: CAWSVQGALIPGELFF
j_call: TRBJ1-1; d_call: -; clone_size: -; v_call: TRBV2; cdr3_nt: TGTGCCAGCAGTGAGGAGAATAACACTGAAGCTTTCTTT; cdr3_aa: CASSEENNTEAFF
j_call: TRBJ1-1; d_call: -; clone_size: few; v_call: TRBV29-1; cdr3_nt: TGCAGCGTTGTCTTGGGGGCGAACACTGAAGCTTTCTTT; cdr3_aa: CSVVLGANTEAFF
j_call: TRBJ2-1; d_call: -; clone_size: once; v_call: TRBV2; cdr3_nt: TGTGCCAGCAGTGAACGGAGAAACTCCTACAATGAGCAGTTCTTC; cdr3_aa: CASSERRNSYNEQFF
j_call: TRBJ2-7; d_call: -; clone_size: -; v_call: TRBV29-1; cdr3_nt: TGCAGCGTTGCATCAGGGGACTACGAGCAGTACTTC; cdr3_aa: CSVASGDYEQYF
j_call: TRBJ2-1; d_call: TRBD2; clone_size: -; v_call: TRBV6-5; cdr3_nt: TGTGCCAGCAGTTACTTGGCGGGAGGGATAGATGAGCAGTTCTTC; cdr3_aa: CASSYLAGGIDEQFF
j_call: TRBJ2-7; d_call: -; clone_size: -; v_call: TRBV19; cdr3_nt: TGTGCCAGTCGCTCAAGGGAGGAAAAATACGAGCAGTACTTC; cdr3_aa: CASRSREEKYEQYF
j_call: TRBJ1-2; d_call: TRBD1; clone_size: -; v_call: TRBV28; cdr3_nt: TGTGCCAGCAACTCTGATTCAGGGGGCGCCGTCTATGGCTACACCTTC; cdr3_aa: CASNSDSGGAVYGYTF
j_call: TRBJ2-3; d_call: TRBD2; clone_size: -; v_call: TRBV6-5; cdr3_nt: TGTGCCAGCAGCCCGAGCGGGAGTAGCGCAGATACGCAGTATTTT; cdr3_aa: CASSPSGSSADTQYF
j_call: TRBJ2-7; d_call: -; clone_size: -; v_call: TRBV28; cdr3_nt: TGTGCCAGCAGTTCGGCAGGGGCCCTCTACGAGCAGTACTTC; cdr3_aa: CASSSAGALYEQYF
j_call: TRBJ2-7; d_call: TRBD2; clone_size: -; v_call: TRBV6-1; cdr3_nt: TGTGCCAGCAACGTGGGGGGAGGGAACGAGCAGTACTTC; cdr3_aa: CASNVGGGNEQYF
j_call: TRBJ2-4; d_call: -; clone_size: -; v_call: TRBV7-3; cdr3_nt: TGTGCCAGCAGCCCGTCACAGGGTTATAACATTCAGTACTTC; cdr3_aa: CASSPSQGYNIQYF
j_call: TRBJ2-5; d_call: -; clone_size: -; v_call: TRBV7-8; cdr3_nt: TGTGCCAGCCAGCCAGGGGCTGAGACCCAGTACTTC; cdr3_aa: CASQPGAETQYF
j_call: TRBJ2-6; d_call: -; clone_size: -; v_call: TRBV2; cdr3_nt: TGTGCCAGCGTCCTCAGTTTATCCTCTGGGGCCAACGTCCTGACTTTC; cdr3_aa: CASVLSLSSGANVLTF
j_call: TRBJ2-5; d_call: TRBD2; clone_size: -; v_call: TRBV5-4; cdr3_nt: TGTGCCAGCAGCAAGGGACTAGCGGGAGTACGGAAGACCCAGTACTTC; cdr3_aa: CASSKGLAGVRKTQYF
j_call: TRBJ2-2; d_call: -; clone_size: -; v_call: TRBV18; cdr3_nt: TGTGCCAGCTCACCACCGGGTTTTGCGGGACTGAACACCGGGGAGCTGTTTTTT; cdr3_aa: CASSPPGFAGLNTGELFF